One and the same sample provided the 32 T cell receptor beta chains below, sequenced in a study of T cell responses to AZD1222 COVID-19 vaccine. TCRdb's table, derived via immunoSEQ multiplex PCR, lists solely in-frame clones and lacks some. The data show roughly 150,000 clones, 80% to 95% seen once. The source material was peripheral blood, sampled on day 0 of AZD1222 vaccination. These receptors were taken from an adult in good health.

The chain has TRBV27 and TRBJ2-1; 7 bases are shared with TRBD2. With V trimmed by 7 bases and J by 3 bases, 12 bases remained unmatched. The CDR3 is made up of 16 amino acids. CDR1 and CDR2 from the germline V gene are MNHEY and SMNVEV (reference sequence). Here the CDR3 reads CASMGGLEGIYNEQFF. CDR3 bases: TGTGCCAGCATGGGAGGGCTAGAGGGGATCTACAATGAGCAGTTCTTC.

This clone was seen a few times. CDR3 sequence (DNA): TGTGCCAGTAGTGTGCGAGAAGGAGCTTTCTTT. Protein sequence: CASSVREGAFF. The V call is TRBV19, the J call TRBJ1-1; no clear D. The V and J ends lost 5 bases and 10 bases respectively, with 11 bases between them. CDR1 LNHDA and CDR2 SQIVND come from the germline V gene (reference sequence). CDR3 size: 11 residues.

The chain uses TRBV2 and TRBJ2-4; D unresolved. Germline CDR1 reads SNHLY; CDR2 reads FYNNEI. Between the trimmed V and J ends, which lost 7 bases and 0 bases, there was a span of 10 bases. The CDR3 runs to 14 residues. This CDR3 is CASIGSLAKNIQYF. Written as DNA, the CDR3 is TGTGCCAGCATCGGATCTCTAGCCAAAAACATTCAGTACTTC.

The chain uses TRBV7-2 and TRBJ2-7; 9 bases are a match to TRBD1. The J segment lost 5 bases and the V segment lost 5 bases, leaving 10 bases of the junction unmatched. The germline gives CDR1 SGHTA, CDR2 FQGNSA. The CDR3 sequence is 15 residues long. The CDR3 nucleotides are TGTGCCAGCAGCCTCACCCGGGACAGGGTCCACGAGCAGTACTTC. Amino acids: CASSLTRDRVHEQYF. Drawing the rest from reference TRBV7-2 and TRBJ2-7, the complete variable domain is GAGVSQSPSNKVTEKGKDVELRCDPISGHTALYWYRQSLGQGLEFLIYFQGNSAPDKSGLPSDRFSAERTGGSVSTLTIQRTQQEDSAVYLCASSLTRDRVHEQYFGPGTRLTVT.

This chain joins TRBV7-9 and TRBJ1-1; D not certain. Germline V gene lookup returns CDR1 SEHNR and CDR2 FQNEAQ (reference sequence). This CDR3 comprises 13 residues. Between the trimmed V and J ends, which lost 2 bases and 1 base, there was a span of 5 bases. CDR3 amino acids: CASSLPGNTEAFF. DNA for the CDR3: TGTGCCAGCAGCTTACCGGGGAACACTGAAGCTTTCTTT. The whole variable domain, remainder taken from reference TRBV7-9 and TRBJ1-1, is DTGVSQNPRHKITKRGQNVTFRCDPISEHNRLYWYRQTLGQGPEFLTYFQNEAQLEKSRLLSDRFSAERPKGSFSTLEIQRTEQGDSAMYLCASSLPGNTEAFFGQGTRLTVV.

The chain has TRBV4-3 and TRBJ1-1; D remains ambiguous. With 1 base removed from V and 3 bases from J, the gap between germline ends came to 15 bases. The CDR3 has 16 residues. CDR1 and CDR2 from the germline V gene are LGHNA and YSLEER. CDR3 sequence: CASSQVLFVDYTEAFF. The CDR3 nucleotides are TGCGCCAGCAGCCAAGTTCTTTTCGTGGATTACACTGAAGCTTTCTTT.

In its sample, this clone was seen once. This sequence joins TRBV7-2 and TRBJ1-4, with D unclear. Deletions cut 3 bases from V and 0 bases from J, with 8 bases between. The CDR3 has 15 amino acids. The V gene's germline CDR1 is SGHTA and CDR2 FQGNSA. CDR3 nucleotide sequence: TGTGCCAGCAGCTTGACCCCCGCAACTAATGAAAAACTGTTTTTT. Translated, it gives CASSLTPATNEKLFF.

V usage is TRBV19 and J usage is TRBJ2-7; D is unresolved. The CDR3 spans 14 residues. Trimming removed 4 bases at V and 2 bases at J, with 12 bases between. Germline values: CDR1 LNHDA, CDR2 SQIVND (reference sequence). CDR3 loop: CASSTIDGTYEQYF. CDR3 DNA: TGTGCCAGTAGTACGATAGACGGAACCTACGAGCAGTACTTC.

CDR3 protein: CASSYTSLNYGYTF. In nucleotides, the CDR3 is TGTGCCAGCAGTTACACCAGTCTTAACTATGGCTACACCTTC. The V gene is TRBV6-2 or TRBV6-3, the J gene TRBJ1-2; D is ambiguous. The CDR3 consists of 14 residues. Trimming took 2 bases from V and 1 from J, leaving 8 bases between them. CDR1 is MNHEY and CDR2 is SVGEGT in the germline V gene.

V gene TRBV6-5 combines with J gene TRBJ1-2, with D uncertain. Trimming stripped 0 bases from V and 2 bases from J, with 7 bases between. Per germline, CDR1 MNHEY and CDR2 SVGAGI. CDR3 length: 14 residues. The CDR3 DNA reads TGTGCCAGCAGTTACTCGGGCAGAAACTATGGCTACACCTTC. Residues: CASSYSGRNYGYTF.

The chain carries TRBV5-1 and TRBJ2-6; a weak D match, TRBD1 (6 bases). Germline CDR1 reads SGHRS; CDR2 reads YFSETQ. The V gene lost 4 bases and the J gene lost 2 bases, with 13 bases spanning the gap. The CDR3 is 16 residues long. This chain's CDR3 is CASSPTTGTGANVLTF. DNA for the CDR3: TGCGCCAGCAGCCCTACCACAGGGACTGGGGCCAACGTCCTGACTTTC.

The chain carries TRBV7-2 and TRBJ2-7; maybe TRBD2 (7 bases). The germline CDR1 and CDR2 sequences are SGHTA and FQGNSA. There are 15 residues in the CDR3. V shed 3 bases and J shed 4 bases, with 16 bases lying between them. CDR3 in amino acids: CASSFAEGGGYEQYF. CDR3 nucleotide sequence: TGTGCCAGCAGCTTTGCTGAGGGAGGGGGATACGAGCAGTACTTC.

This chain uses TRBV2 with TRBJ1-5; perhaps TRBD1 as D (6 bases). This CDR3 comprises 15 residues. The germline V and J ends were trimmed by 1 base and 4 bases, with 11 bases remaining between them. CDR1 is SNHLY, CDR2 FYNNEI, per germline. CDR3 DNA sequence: TGTGCCAGCAGTGAAGGGTCAGGGGCAAATCAGCCCCAGCATTTT. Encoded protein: CASSEGSGANQPQHF.

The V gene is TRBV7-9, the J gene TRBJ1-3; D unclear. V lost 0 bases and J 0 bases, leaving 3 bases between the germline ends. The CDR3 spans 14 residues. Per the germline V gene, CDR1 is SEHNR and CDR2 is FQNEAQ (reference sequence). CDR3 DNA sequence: TGTGCCAGCAGCTTAGCCAGCTCTGGAAACACCATATATTTT. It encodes CASSLASSGNTIYF.

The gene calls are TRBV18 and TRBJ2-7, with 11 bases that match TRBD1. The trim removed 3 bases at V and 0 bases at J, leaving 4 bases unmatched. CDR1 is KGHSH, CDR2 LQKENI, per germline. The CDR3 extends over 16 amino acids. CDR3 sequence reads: CASSPLGQGGSYEQYF. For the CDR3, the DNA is TGTGCCAGCTCACCTCTGGGACAGGGGGGCTCCTACGAGCAGTACTTC.

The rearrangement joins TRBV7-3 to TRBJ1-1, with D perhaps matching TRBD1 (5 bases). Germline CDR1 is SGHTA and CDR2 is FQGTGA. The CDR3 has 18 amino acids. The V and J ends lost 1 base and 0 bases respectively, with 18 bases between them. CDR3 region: CASSLMAPTANMNTEAFF. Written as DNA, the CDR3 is TGTGCCAGCAGCTTAATGGCTCCGACAGCCAATATGAACACTGAAGCTTTCTTT.

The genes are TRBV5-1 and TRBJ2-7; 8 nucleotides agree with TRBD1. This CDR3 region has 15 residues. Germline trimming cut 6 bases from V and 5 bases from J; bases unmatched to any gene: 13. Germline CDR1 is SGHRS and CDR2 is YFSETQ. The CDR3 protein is CASTPGQGSRHEQYF. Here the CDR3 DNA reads TGCGCCAGCACCCCTGGACAGGGTAGTCGGCACGAGCAGTACTTC.

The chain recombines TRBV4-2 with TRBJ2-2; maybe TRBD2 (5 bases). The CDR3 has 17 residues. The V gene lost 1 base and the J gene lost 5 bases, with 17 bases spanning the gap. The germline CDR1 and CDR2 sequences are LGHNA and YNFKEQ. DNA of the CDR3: TGTGCCAGCAGCCAAGTTAACGTGGGAGTGATGACCGGGGAGCTGTTTTTT. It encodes CASSQVNVGVMTGELFF.

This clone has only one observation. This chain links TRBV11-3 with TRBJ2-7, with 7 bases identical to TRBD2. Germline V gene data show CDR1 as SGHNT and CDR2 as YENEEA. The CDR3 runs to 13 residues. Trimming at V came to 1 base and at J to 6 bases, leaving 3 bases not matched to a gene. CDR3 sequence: CASSLGTSGEQYF. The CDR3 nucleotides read TGTGCCAGCAGCTTAGGGACTAGTGGCGAGCAGTACTTC.

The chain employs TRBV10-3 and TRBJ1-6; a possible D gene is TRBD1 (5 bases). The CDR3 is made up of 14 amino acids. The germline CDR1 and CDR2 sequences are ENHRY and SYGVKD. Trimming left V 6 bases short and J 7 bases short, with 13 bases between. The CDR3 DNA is TGTGCCATCAGCCCCGGGACCGGGAATTCACCCCTCCACTTT. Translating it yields CAISPGTGNSPLHF.

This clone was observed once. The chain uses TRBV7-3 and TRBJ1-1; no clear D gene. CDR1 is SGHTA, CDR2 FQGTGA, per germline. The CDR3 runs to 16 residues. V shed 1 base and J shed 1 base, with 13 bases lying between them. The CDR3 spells CASSLRRGMGNTEAFF. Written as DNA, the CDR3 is TGTGCCAGCAGCTTAAGGCGTGGTATGGGGAACACTGAAGCTTTCTTT.

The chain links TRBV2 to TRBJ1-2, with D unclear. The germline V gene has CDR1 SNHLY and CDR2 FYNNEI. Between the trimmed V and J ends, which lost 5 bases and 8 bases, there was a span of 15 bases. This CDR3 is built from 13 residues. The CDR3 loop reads CASSSSGVGGYTF. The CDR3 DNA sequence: TGTGCCAGCAGTTCCAGTGGGGTCGGGGGCTACACCTTC.

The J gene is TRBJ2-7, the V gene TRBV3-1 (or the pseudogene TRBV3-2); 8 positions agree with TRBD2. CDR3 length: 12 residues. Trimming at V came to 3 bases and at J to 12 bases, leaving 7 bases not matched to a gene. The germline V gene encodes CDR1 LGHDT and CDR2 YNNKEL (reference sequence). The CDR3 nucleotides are TGTGCCAGCAGCCAGTCTAGCGGGTCTTGGTACTTC. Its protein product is CASSQSSGSWYF.

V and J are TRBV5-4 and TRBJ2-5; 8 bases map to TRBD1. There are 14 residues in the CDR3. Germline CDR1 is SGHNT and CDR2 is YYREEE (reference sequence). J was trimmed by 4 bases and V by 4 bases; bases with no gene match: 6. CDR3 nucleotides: TGTGCCAGCAGCGTGGGACAGGCGGGAGAGACCCAGTACTTC. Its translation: CASSVGQAGETQYF. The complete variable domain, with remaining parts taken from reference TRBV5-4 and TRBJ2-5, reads ETGVTQSPTHLIKTRGQQVTLRCSSQSGHNTVSWYQQALGQGPQFIFQYYREEENGRGNFPPRFSGLQFPNYSSELNVNALELDDSALYLCASSVGQAGETQYFGPGTRLLVL.

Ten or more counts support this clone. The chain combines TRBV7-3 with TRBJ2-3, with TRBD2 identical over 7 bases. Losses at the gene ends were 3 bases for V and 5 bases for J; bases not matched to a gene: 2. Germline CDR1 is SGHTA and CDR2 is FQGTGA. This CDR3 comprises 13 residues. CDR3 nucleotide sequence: TGTGCCAGCAGCTTTAGGGAGGGAGATACGCAGTATTTT. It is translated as CASSFREGDTQYF.

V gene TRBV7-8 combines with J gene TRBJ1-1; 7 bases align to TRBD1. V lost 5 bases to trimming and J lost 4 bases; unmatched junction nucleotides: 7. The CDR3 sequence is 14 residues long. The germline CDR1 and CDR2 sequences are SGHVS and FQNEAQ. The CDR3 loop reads CASSVTGRRTEAFF. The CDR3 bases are TGTGCCAGCAGCGTGACAGGGCGGCGCACTGAAGCTTTCTTT.

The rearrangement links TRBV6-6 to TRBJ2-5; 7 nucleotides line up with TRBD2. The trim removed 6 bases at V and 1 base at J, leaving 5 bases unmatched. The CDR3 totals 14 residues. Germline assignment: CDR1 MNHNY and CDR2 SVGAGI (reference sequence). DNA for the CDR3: TGTGCCAGCAGACCTGGGGGGGGCCAAGAGACCCAGTACTTC. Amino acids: CASRPGGGQETQYF.

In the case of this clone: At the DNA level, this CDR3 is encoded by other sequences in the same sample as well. For the CDR3, the DNA is TGTGCCAGCTCACCACCATCCCGAGAGACCCAGTACTTC. As protein: CASSPPSRETQYF. The rearrangement joins TRBV18 to TRBJ2-5; D ambiguous. Germline V CDR1 and CDR2: KGHSH, LQKENI. The CDR3 runs 13 residues. The ends were cut back, 0 bases at V and 4 bases at J, with 6 bases in the middle.

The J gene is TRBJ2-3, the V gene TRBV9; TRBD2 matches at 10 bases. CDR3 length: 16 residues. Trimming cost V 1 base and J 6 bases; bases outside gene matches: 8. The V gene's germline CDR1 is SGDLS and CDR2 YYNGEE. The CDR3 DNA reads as TGTGCCAGCAGCGTACCGGAGCGGGAGGGCCCCGATACGCAGTATTTT. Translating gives CASSVPEREGPDTQYF.

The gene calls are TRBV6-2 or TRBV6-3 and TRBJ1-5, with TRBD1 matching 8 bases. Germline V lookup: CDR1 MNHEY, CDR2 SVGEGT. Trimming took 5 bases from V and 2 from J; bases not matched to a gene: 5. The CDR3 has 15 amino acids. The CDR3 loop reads CASSTTGGRNQPQHF. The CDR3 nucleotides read TGTGCCAGCAGTACTACAGGGGGGCGCAATCAGCCCCAGCATTTT.

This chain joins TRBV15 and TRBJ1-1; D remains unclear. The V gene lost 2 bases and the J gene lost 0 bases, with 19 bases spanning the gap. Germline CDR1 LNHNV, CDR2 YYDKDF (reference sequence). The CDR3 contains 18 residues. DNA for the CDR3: TGTGCCACCAGCAGACCCCAATACTCTCAGCGTCTGAACACTGAAGCTTTCTTT. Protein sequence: CATSRPQYSQRLNTEAFF.

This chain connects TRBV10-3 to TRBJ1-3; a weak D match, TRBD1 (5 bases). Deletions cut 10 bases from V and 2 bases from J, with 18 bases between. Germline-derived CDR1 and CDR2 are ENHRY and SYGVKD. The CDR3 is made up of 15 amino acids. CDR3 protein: CASVLQGQTGNTIYF. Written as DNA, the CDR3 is TGTGCCAGTGTACTGCAGGGTCAAACTGGAAACACCATATATTTT.